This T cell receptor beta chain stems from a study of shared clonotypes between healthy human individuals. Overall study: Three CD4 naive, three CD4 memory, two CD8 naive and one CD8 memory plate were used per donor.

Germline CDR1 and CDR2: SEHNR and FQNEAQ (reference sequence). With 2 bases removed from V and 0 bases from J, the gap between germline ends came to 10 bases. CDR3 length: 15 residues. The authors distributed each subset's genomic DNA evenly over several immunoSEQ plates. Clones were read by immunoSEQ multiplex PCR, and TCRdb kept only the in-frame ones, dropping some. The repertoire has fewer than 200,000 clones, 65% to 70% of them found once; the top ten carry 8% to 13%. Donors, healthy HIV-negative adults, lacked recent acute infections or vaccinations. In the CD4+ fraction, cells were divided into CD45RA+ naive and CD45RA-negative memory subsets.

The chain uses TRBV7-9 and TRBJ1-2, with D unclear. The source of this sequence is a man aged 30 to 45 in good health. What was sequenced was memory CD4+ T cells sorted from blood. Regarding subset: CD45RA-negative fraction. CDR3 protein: CASSLMGQANYGYTF. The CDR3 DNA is TGTGCCAGCAGCTTAATGGGCCAAGCTAACTATGGCTACACCTTC.